This record concerns one T cell receptor (beta chain) sequence. With 5 bases removed from V and 3 bases from J, the gap between germline ends came to 14 bases. The germline CDR1 and CDR2 sequences are MNHEY and SVGAGI. The CDR3 length is 14 residues. This sample is part of a study of shared clonotypes between healthy human individuals. In the CD4+ fraction, cells were divided into CD45RA+ naive and CD45RA-negative memory subsets. Deep-level assay runs were performed. The repertoire was sequenced with immunoSEQ multiplex PCR; TCRdb's copy has only in-frame clones and lacks some. Among 2 million to 3 million clones listed, approximately 93% were seen once.

The gene calls are TRBV6-5 and TRBJ2-7; D ambiguous. The sequence derives from a man younger than 35 in good health. Some clones in this sample may be carry-over from other donors' samples. The specimen sequenced was naive CD4+ T cells from PBMCs. Subset of the sample: CD45RA+ positively selected. CDR3 amino acids: CASSPRVTSYEQYF. The CDR3 bases are TGTGCCAGCAGTCCCCGGGTTACAAGCTACGAGCAGTACTTC.